Below, one TCR beta chain is given with its context. The antigen it recognizes is unknown. Per-nucleotide qualities are absent, and no much larger clonotype sits a single base away. These data originate in a study of blood T cell repertoires in COVID-19 (dated by TCRdb to the early 2020s). Notes on the research overall: Samples covering the acute and convalescent phases of COVID-19 were provided by collaborators in the United States, Italy and Spain. The material from the prospective study consisted of cDNA or gDNA derived from T cells, B-cell-depleted T cells, or PBMCs. Deeply sampled blood TCRbeta repertoires from subjects exposed to, actively infected with, or recovered from COVID-19 were included in the dataset. The repertoires were released in a freely available public database meant as a resource for research on the immune response to SARS-CoV-2. Samples were obtained from the ongoing ImmuneRACE study (first 160 participants) and from over a thousand subjects provided by 6 global collaborators. The sample metadata nearly always contained a de-identified subject ID, COVID-19 status, age in years and sex. Where HLA class I and class II types were available, the types were taken from metadata supplied by the sample provider, not from assay-based typing. What the study reported, not specific to this receptor: How much clinical and demographic metadata was included differed by source and by participant, and the metadata was provided uncurated.

V loses 4 bases of germline sequence and J loses 3 bases, and the interval between the two ends is 9 bases. Per the germline V gene (reference sequence), LNHNV is the CDR1 and YYDKDF is the CDR2. The CDR3 has 13 amino acids, counting the end cysteine and phenylalanine. The read is trimmed to its CDR3 DNA, 39 bases read in frame from base 1. Each collaborating institution followed its own protocols to collect whole blood in K2EDTA tubes. For TCRbeta analysis, collaborators shipped samples as frozen whole blood, isolated PBMCs, or DNA extracted from either of those sample types. The immunoSEQ Assay, a bias-controlled multiplex PCR, was used to amplify TCRbeta CDR3 regions from genomic DNA. In the authors' own workflow: The number of nucleated cells in each sample was estimated by amplification of reference gene primers within the assay. Sequence reads were collapsed and filtered to measure the absolute abundance of every unique TCRbeta CDR3 rearrangement. For each sample, productive Simpson clonality was calculated as the square root of Simpson's diversity index over productive rearrangements. The immuneACCESS repertoire file appears here via TCRdb, limited to in-frame rearrangements. These files lack a portion of the clones; in checked studies, under half of the deficit traces to unresolved V genes, and the cause of the others is not known. The V and J calls and clone size come from that table; D and trimming were worked out from the DNA. The sample has 250,000 to 300,000 clones on record, 85% to 90% of them singletons. About 4% of the sample is in the top ten clones.

The clonotype was recovered from a man aged 18-30 years with active or convalescent COVID-19. The source material was peripheral blood. The sequence is built from TRBV15 and TRBJ1-1; the D gene cannot be resolved reliably. The CDR3 is CATSTRSDTEAFF. The nucleotides read TGTGCCACCAGCACTCGTTCAGACACTGAAGCTTTCTTT.